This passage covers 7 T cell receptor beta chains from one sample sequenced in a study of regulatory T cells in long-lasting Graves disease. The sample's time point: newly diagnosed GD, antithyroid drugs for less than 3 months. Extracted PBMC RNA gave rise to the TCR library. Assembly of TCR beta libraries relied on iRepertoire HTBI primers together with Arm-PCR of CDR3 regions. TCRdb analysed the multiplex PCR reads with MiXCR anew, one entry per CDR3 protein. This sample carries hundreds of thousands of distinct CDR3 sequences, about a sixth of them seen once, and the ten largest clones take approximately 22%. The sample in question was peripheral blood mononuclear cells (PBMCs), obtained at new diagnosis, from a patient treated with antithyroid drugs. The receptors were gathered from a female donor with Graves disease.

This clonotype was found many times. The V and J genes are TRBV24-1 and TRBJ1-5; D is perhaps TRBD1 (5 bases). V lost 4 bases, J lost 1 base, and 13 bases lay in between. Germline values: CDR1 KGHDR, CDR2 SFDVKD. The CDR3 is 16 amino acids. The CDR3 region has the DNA TGTGCCACCAGTGACTCCTCGGCAGGGAGCAATCAGCCCCAGCATTTT. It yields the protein CATSDSSAGSNQPQHF.

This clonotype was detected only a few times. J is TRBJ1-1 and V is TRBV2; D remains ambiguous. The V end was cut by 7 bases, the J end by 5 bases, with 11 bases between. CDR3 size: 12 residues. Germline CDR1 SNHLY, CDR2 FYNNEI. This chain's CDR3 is CASIRGGTEAFF. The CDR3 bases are TGTGCCAGCATTCGGGGAGGGACTGAAGCTTTCTTT.

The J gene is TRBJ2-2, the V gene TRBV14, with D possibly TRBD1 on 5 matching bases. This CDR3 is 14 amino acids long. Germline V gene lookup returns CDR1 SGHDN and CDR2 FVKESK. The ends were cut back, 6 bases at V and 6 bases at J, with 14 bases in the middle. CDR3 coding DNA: TGTGCCAGCAGTTTCGGGCAGGGCCCCGGGGAGCTGTTTTTT. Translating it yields CASSFGQGPGELFF.

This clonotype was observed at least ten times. CDR3 nucleotide sequence: TGTGCCTCCCGTGAGGCTAGCACAGATACGCAGTATTTT. Encoded protein: CASREASTDTQYF. This rearrangement joins TRBV10-3 to TRBJ2-3; the D is unclear. CDR3 length: 13 residues. CDR1 and CDR2 from the germline V gene are ENHRY and SYGVKD. V dropped 11 bases and J dropped 0 bases, with 12 bases sitting between them.

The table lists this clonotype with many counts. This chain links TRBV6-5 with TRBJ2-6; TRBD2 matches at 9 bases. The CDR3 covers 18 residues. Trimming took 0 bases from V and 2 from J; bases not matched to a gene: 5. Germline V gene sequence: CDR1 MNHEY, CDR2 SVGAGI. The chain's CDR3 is CASSYSVAGGPGANVLTF. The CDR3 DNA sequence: TGTGCCAGCAGTTACTCGGTCGCGGGGGGGCCTGGGGCCAACGTCCTGACTTTC.

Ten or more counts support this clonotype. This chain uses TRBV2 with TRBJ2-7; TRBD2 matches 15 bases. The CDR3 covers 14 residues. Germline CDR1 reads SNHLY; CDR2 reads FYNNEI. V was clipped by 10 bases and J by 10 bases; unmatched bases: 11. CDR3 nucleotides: TGTGCCATCGGAATAAGGACTAGCGGGAGGGTTCAGTACTTC. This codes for CAIGIRTSGRVQYF.

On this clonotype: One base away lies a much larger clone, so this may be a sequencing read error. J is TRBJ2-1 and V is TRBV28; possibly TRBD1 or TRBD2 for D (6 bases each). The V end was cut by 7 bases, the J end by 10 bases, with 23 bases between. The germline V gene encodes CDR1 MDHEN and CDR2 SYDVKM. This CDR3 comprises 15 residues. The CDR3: CASTPSGAESYEQFF. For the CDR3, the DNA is TGTGCCAGCACCCCATCGGGGGCGGAATCCTACGAGCAGTTCTTC. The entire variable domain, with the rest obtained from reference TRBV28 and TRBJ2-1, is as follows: DVKVTQSSRYLVKRTGEKVFLECVQDMDHENMFWYRQDPGLGLRLIYFSYDVKMKEKGDIPEGYSVSREKKERFSLILESASTNQTSMYLCASTPSGAESYEQFFGPGTRLTVL.